The present T cell receptor (beta chain) was sequenced within a study of blood T cell repertoires in COVID-19. This CDR3 is 13 amino acids long. V was cut by 1 base and J by 7 bases, with 8 bases left in between. Germline CDR1 SEHNR, CDR2 FQNEAQ (reference sequence). Profiling relied on immunoSEQ multiplex PCR, and the TCRdb table lists in-frame clones only, not all of them. The repertoire holds approximately 330,000 clones, with roughly 85% as singletons. The chain recombines TRBV7-9 with TRBJ2-1; D is ambiguous. What was sequenced was PBMCs or T cells enriched from blood (not recorded which). The TCR originated in a woman aged 40-49 years with acute COVID-19. CDR3 region: CASSLGLANEQFF. The DNA of the CDR3 is TGTGCCAGCAGCTTAGGACTCGCTAATGAGCAGTTCTTC.